A selection of T cell receptor beta chains follows, all from one sample in a study of shared clonotypes between healthy human individuals. Generated by immunoSEQ multiplex PCR, the TCRdb table keeps only in-frame clones and is missing some. Found here are hundreds of thousands of clones, roughly 97% of them singletons; the top ten hold 0.045% to 0.07%. Sequencing input: naive CD4+ T cells sorted from blood. These receptors were taken from a woman aged 25 to 39 in good health. Each CDR3 is given with its conserved first and last residue.

v_gene: TRBV29-1
j_gene: TRBJ1-1
CDR3aa: CSVEGVLSPRAFF

v_gene: TRBV5-1
j_gene: TRBJ2-7
CDR3aa: CASSTGLAGGPGEQYF

v_gene: TRBV5-1
j_gene: TRBJ1-2
CDR3aa: CASSLTPPGQGLGGYTF

v_gene: TRBV9
j_gene: TRBJ2-3
CDR3aa: CASSAALRASDPNTQYF

v_gene: TRBV2
j_gene: TRBJ1-1
CDR3aa: CASSGSLAEAFF

v_gene: TRBV2
j_gene: TRBJ1-2
CDR3aa: CASHRQEYGYTF

v_gene: TRBV19
j_gene: TRBJ2-5
CDR3aa: CASSGAGVGQETQYF

v_gene: TRBV7-7
j_gene: TRBJ2-3
CDR3aa: CASSLGSTGSDTQYF

v_gene: TRBV27
j_gene: TRBJ2-1
CDR3aa: CASRLTVFSYNEQFF

v_gene: TRBV2
j_gene: TRBJ1-5
CDR3aa: CASSHRDPGQPQHF

v_gene: TRBV6-5
j_gene: TRBJ1-3
CDR3aa: CAVQDSSGNTIYF

v_gene: TRBV28
j_gene: TRBJ1-2
CDR3aa: CASTRKFARWVDNYGYTF

v_gene: TRBV30
j_gene: TRBJ1-1
CDR3aa: CAWPPEKRNTEAFF

v_gene: TRBV28
j_gene: TRBJ2-7
CDR3aa: CASSLSFGGEQYF

v_gene: TRBV2
j_gene: .
CDR3aa: CASSLEYEQYF

v_gene: TRBV5-4
j_gene: TRBJ1-3
CDR3aa: CASSQTRVGTGNTIYF

v_gene: TRBV11-2
j_gene: TRBJ2-1
CDR3aa: CASGEYKGKHNEQFF

v_gene: TRBV19
j_gene: TRBJ1-5
CDR3aa: CASSILGGGNQPQHF

v_gene: TRBV6-1
j_gene: TRBJ2-5
CDR3aa: CASSEGTSGRAPQETQYF

v_gene: TRBV29-1
j_gene: TRBJ2-1
CDR3aa: CSVKIYTYNEQFF

v_gene: TRBV27
j_gene: TRBJ1-2
CDR3aa: CASSLSTQVYGYTF

v_gene: TRBV6-5
j_gene: TRBJ1-1
CDR3aa: CASSYRGGTEAFF